This TCR beta chain was retrieved from a study of cytomegalovirus exposure and HLA in healthy donors. This PCR relied on a set of 60 Vbeta primers and 13 Jbeta primers. Produced via immunoSEQ multiplex PCR; TCRdb's table is partial and in-frame only. The data show approximately 86,000 clones, with more than 70% seen just once and approximately 3% held by the top ten. The CDR3 has 15 residues. Trimming removed 3 bases at V and 5 bases at J, with 16 bases between. Per the germline V gene, CDR1 is MGHDK and CDR2 is SYGVNS. The rearrangement uses TRBV25-1 and TRBJ2-5, with D possibly matching TRBD2 (6 bases). The sample consisted of PBMCs. The clonotype originates from a man in his forties in good health and CMV-seronegative. CDR3 sequence (DNA): TGTGCCAGCAGTGACCCCGGGACTCCGGGTGAGACCCAGTACTTC. This encodes CASSDPGTPGETQYF.